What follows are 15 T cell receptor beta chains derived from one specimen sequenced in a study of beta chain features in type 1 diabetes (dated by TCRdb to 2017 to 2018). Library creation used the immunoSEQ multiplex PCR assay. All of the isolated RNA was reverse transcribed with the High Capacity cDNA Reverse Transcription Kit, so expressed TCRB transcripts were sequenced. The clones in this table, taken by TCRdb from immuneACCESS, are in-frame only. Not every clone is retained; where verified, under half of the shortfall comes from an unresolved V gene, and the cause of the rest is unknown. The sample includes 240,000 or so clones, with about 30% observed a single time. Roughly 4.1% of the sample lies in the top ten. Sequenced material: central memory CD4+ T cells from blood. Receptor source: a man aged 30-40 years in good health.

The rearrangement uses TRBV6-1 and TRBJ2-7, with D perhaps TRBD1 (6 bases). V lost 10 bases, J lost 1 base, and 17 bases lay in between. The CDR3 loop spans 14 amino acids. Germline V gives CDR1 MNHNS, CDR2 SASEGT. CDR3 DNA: TGTGCCACGCCCAGACAGGACGGATCCTACGAGCAGTACTTC. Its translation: CATPRQDGSYEQYF.

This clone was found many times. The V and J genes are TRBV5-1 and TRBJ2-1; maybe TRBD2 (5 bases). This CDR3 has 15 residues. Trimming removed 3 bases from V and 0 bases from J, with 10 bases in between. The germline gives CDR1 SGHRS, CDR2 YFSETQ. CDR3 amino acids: CASSSTGTSYNEQFF. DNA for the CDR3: TGCGCCAGCAGCTCGACGGGAACCTCCTACAATGAGCAGTTCTTC.

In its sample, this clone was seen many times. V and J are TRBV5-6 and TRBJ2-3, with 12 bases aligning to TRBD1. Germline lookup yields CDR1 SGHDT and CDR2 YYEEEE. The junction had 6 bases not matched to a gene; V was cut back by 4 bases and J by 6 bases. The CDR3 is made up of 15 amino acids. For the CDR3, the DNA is TGTGCCAGCAGCACCGGGACAGGGGGCAGGGATACGCAGTATTTT. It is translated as CASSTGTGGRDTQYF.

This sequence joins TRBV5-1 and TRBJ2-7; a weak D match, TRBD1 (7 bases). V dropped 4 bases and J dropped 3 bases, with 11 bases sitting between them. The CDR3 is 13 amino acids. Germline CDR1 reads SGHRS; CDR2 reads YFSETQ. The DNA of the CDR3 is TGCGCCAGCAGCCCAGGGGGGTACTACGAGCAGTACTTC. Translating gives CASSPGGYYEQYF.

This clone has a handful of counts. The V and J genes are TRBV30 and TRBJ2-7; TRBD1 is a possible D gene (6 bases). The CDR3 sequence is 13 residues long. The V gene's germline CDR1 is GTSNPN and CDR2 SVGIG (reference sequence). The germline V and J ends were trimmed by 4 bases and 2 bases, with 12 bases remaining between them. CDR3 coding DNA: TGTGCCTGGAATACAGGGATAACCTACGAGCAGTACTTC. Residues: CAWNTGITYEQYF.

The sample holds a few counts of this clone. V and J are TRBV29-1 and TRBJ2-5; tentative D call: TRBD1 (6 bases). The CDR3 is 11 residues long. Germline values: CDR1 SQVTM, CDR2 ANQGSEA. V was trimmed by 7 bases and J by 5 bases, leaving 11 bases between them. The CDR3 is CSAGVIETQYF. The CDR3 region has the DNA TGCAGCGCAGGGGTTATCGAGACCCAGTACTTC.

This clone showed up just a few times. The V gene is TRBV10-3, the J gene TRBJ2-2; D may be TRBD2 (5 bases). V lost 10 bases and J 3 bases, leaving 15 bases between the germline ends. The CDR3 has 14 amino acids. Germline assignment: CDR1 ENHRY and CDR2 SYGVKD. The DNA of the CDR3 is TGTGCCACCCGGGGTGAGAGCGACACCGGGGAGCTGTTTTTT. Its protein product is CATRGESDTGELFF.

CDR3 DNA sequence: TGTGCCAGCAGAGGGACGGGACGGAGCACAGATACGCAGTATTTT. It specifies CASRGTGRSTDTQYF. The chain links TRBV11-2 to TRBJ2-3, with D perhaps being TRBD1 or TRBD2 (5 bases each). The germline CDR1 and CDR2 sequences are SGHAT and FQNNGV. This CDR3 comprises 15 residues. Trimming removed 6 bases at V and 0 bases at J, with 13 bases between.

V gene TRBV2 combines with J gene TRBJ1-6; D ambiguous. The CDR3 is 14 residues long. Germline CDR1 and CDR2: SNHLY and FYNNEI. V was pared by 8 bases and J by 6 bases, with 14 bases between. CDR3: CASGFWDTNSPLHF. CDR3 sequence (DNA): TGTGCCAGCGGTTTTTGGGATACTAATTCACCCCTCCACTTT.

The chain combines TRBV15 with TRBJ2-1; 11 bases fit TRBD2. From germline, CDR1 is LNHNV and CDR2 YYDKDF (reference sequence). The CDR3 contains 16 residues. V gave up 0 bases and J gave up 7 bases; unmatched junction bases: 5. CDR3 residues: CATSRELAGGRNEQFF. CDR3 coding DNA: TGTGCCACCAGCAGAGAATTAGCGGGAGGGAGGAATGAGCAGTTCTTC. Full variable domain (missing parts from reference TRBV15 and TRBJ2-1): DAMVIQNPRYQVTQFGKPVTLSCSQTLNHNVMYWYQQKSSQAPKLLFHYYDKDFNNEADTPDNFQSRRPNTSFCFLDIRSPGLGDTAMYLCATSRELAGGRNEQFFGPGTRLTVL.

CDR3 DNA: TGTGCCAGCAGACAAAACACCGGGGAGCTGTTTTTT. Its translation is CASRQNTGELFF. The genes are TRBV28 and TRBJ2-2; no clear D. Trimming cost V 6 bases and J 2 bases, with 4 bases left between them. CDR1 MDHEN and CDR2 SYDVKM come from the germline V gene. CDR3 length: 12 amino acids.

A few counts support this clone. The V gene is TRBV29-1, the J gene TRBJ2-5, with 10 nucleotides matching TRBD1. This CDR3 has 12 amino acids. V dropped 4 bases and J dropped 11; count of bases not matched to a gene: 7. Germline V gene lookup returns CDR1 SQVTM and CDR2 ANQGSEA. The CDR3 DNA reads TGCAGCGTTGGGGACAGGGGCCAGGGGCAGTACTTC. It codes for CSVGDRGQGQYF.

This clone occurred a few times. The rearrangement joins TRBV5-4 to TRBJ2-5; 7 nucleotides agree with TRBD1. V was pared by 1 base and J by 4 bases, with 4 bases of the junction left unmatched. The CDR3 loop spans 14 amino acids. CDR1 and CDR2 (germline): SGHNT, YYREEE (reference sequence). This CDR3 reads CASSLSWDRETQYF. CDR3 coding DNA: TGTGCCAGCAGCTTGAGCTGGGACAGAGAGACCCAGTACTTC.

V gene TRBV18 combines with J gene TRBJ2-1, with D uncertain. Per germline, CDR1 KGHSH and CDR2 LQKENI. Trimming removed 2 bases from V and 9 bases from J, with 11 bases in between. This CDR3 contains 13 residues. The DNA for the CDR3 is TGTGCCAGCTCACCAGGGCCGGGTCGTGAGCAGTTCTTC. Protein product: CASSPGPGREQFF.

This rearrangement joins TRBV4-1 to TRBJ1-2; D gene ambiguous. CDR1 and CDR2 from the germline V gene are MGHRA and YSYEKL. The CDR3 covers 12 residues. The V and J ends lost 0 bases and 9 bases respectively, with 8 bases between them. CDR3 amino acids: CASSQDPPSYTF. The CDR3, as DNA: TGCGCCAGCAGCCAAGATCCGCCGAGCTACACCTTC.